This TCR beta chain was captured in a study of PD-1 blockade in classical Hodgkin lymphoma. The germline V gene encodes CDR1 KGHSH and CDR2 LQKENI. The CDR3 contains 14 residues. Trimming removed 1 base at V and 1 base at J, with 7 bases between. Clones were sequenced by immunoSEQ multiplex PCR, and TCRdb holds only the in-frame ones, with some missing. In the table there are 20,000 or so clones, nearly 80% of which are singletons. Whole-study results and caveats: Differences between repertoires have undefined causes, possibly disease activity or prior therapy. Newly diagnosed patients reportedly had lower baseline TCR diversity than healthy donors. A significant rise in TCR diversity by C4D1 was seen for CD4+ but not CD8+ cells.

Time point described: cycle 4 day 1 (C4D1), after five to seven weeks of nivolumab. All patients experienced relapse after autologous stem cell transplantation, and brentuximab vedotin exposure was variable. A word on this clone: Antigen: not known.

The sample here was peripheral blood mononuclear cells (PBMCs), taken before the fourth cycle of nivolumab. The chain combines TRBV18 with TRBJ1-1, with D uncertain. The source is a human donor with classical Hodgkin lymphoma. Here the CDR3 DNA reads TGTGCCAGCTCACCACAGGGATCGAACACTGAAGCTTTCTTT. Encoded protein: CASSPQGSNTEAFF.